Each of the 18 T cell receptor beta chains below was sequenced from the same sample in a study of monozygotic twins with inflammatory bowel disease. TCRdb re-called the 5' RACE reads; every CDR3 protein appears as one record, without DNA. This sample's table has about 160,000 distinct CDR3 sequences. Sequences were obtained from blood. These receptor sequences come from a human donor with ulcerative colitis or Crohn's disease, or a healthy co-twin of an affected twin (not recorded which).

This rearrangement joins TRBV4-3 to TRBJ2-5; with no DNA, the TCRdb D assignment of TRBD1 cannot be verified. The CDR3 has 14 amino acids. Looked up from germline, CDR1 is LGHNA and CDR2 is YSLEER. CDR3 protein: CASSQGGRGETQYF.

The gene calls are TRBV6-5 and TRBJ2-7; with no DNA, the TCRdb D assignment of TRBD1 cannot be verified. The CDR3 consists of 18 residues. Germline-derived CDR1 and CDR2 are MNHEY and SVGAGI. The CDR3 region is CASSYSFGNRDRGHEQYF.

This chain uses TRBV5-1 with TRBJ1-6; with no DNA, the TCRdb D assignment of TRBD1 cannot be verified. The germline V gene encodes CDR1 SGHRS and CDR2 YFSETQ. This CDR3 comprises 16 residues. CDR3 loop: CASSLSTGAKNSPLHF.

The chain has TRBV20-1 and TRBJ2-1. Per germline, CDR1 DFQATT and CDR2 SNEGSKA (reference sequence). The CDR3 length is 14 residues. This chain's CDR3 is CSAGLAISYNEQFF.

This chain links TRBV29-1 with TRBJ1-1; TCRdb proposes TRBD1, but this gene call is untestable without DNA. This CDR3 comprises 17 residues. CDR1 and CDR2 from the germline V gene are SQVTM and ANQGSEA. The CDR3 sequence: CSVEGPVGGTGNTEAFF.

The chain is built from TRBV20-1 and TRBJ1-2; TCRdb reports TRBD1, a call that lacks DNA to check it against. In germline, CDR1 is DFQATT, CDR2 SNEGSKA (reference sequence). The CDR3 runs to 17 residues. CDR3 amino acids: CSARANDREIGGNGYTF.

The chain uses TRBV7-2 and TRBJ2-2; the TCRdb D gene call, TRBD1, has no DNA to confirm it. The germline V gene encodes CDR1 SGHTA and CDR2 FQGNSA. This CDR3 contains 15 residues. The CDR3 loop reads CASSPRGLNTGELFF.

The chain has TRBV6-6 and TRBJ2-7. There are 13 residues in the CDR3. In germline, CDR1 is MNHNY, CDR2 SVGAGI (reference sequence). CDR3 region: CASSPNPSYEQYF.

The chain links TRBV4-1 to TRBJ2-2; the D call of TRBD2 rests on TCRdb alone, since no DNA is present to check it. The length of the CDR3 is 17 residues. In germline, CDR1 is MGHRA, CDR2 YSYEKL. The CDR3 loop is CASSQPPLAGNTGELFF.

This chain joins TRBV3-1 and TRBJ2-7. The CDR3 length is 14 residues. From germline, CDR1 is LGHDT and CDR2 YNNKEL (reference sequence). The CDR3 spells CASSQIRQTYEQYF.

V gene TRBV7-2 combines with J gene TRBJ1-1; TCRdb lists TRBD1, though no DNA is available to test this call. The CDR3 has 15 residues. Germline lookup yields CDR1 SGHTA and CDR2 FQGNSA. The chain's CDR3 is CASSLDRAQNTEAFF.

This chain connects TRBV10-2 to TRBJ1-1; TCRdb's D call, TRBD1, is unchecked because there is no DNA. The CDR3 runs to 14 residues. Germline V gene lookup returns CDR1 WSHSY and CDR2 SAAADI. CDR3: CASSESRGLGEAFF.

V is TRBV20-1 and J is TRBJ1-6. The CDR3 length is 14 residues. Germline CDR1 reads DFQATT; CDR2 reads SNEGSKA (reference sequence). The CDR3 spells CSASGISYNSPLHF.

The chain has TRBV4-2 and TRBJ2-7; with no DNA, the TCRdb D assignment of TRBD1 cannot be verified. This CDR3 comprises 15 residues. Germline V CDR1 and CDR2: LGHNA, YNFKEQ. This CDR3 is CASSQPGQGVPEQYF.

The V call is TRBV11-2, the J call TRBJ2-7; the TRBD2 assignment by TCRdb is unverifiable without DNA. This CDR3 is 14 amino acids long. Germline V gene data show CDR1 as SGHAT and CDR2 as FQNNGV. CDR3 protein: CASSPVLGIYEQYF.

The J gene is TRBJ1-2, the V gene TRBV11-2; TCRdb outputs TRBD1, but without DNA this stays unchecked. Germline CDR1 reads SGHAT; CDR2 reads FQNNGV. This CDR3 contains 15 residues. CDR3 region: CASSSQGAGGNGYTF.

This rearrangement joins TRBV5-1 to TRBJ1-1; TCRdb's D gene call, TRBD1, goes unchecked for lack of DNA. Germline values: CDR1 SGHRS, CDR2 YFSETQ. The CDR3 loop spans 14 amino acids. This CDR3 reads CASSLAGAATEAFF.

The gene calls are TRBV7-9 and TRBJ2-1; no DNA is available, so the TRBD2 call from TCRdb remains unchecked. Germline-derived CDR1 and CDR2 are SEHNR and FQNEAQ (reference sequence). CDR3 length equals 15 residues. CDR3 amino acids: CASSSSGTSKNEQFF.